This T cell receptor beta chain was captured in a study of T-cell reconstitution after alpha-beta-depleted transplantation in children. For TCRbeta, the library was prepared with unique molecular identifiers. Each CDR3 protein gets one entry after TCRdb re-called the PCR reads with MiXCR. The sample yields over 450,000 distinct CDR3 sequences, about 10% seen once. Findings and caveats of the study: Reportedly, alpha-beta T cells present about two months post-transplant originated from several hundred expanded clones of graft origin. Newly generated T cells supplied most T-cell counts and diversity one year post-transplant. Some patients' high day-60 TCRbeta diversity was traced to surviving recipient T cells and thymic progenitors.

At least ten counts were recorded for this clonotype. Its cognate antigen is unknown. This CDR3 comprises 13 residues. Germline V gene lookup returns CDR1 SQVTM and CDR2 ANQGSEA. V was trimmed by 6 bases and J by 0 bases, leaving 12 bases between them. The rearrangement links TRBV29-1 to TRBJ2-7; D gene uncertain. The TCR was taken from a child under 10 years old with inherited bone marrow failure, due to receive a stem cell transplant. This sample comprised PBMCs, obtained before TCRalphabeta/CD19-depleted stem cell transplant. CDR3 protein: CSVNGPSSYEQYF. CDR3 sequence (DNA): TGCAGCGTCAATGGACCGAGCTCCTACGAGCAGTACTTC.